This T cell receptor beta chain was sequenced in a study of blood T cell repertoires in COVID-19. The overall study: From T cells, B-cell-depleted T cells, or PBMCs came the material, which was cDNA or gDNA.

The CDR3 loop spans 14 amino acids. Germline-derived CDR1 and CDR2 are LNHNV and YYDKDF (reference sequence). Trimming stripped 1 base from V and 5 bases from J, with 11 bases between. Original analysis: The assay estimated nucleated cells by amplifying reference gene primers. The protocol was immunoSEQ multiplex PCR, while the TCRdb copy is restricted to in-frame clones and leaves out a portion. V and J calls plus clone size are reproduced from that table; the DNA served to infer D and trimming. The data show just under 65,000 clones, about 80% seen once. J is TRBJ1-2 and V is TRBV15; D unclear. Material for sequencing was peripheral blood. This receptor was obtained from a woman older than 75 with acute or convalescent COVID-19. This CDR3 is CATSRGSGGYGYTF. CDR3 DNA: TGTGCCACCAGCAGAGGATCCGGAGGATATGGCTACACCTTC.